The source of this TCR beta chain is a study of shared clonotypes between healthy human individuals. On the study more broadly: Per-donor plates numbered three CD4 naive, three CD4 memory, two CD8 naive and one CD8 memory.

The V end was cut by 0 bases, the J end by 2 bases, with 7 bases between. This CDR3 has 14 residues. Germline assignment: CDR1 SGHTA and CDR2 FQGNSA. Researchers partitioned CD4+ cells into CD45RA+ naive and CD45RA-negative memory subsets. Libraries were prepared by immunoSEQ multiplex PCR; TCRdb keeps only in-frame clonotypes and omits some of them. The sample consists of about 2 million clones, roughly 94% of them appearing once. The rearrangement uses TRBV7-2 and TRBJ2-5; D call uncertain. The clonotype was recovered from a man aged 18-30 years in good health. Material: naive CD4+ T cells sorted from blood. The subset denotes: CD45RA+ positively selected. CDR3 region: CASSLAGIQETQYF. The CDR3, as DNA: TGTGCCAGCAGCTTAGCGGGGATACAAGAGACCCAGTACTTC.